This T cell receptor beta chain comes out of a study of human T cells and chemical hapten exposure. Documented time point: patch test 1, 2 weeks after DPC sensitization. The sample's treatment: therapeutic diphenylcyclopropenone sensitization with weekly scalp DPC. TCRdb passed the RACE reads through MiXCR, listing each CDR3 protein once. The table has roughly 180,000 distinct CDR3 sequences, 14% seen once. In its sample, this clonotype was seen a few times. Germline assignment: CDR1 MDHEN and CDR2 SYDVKM. The ends were cut back, 4 bases at V and 0 bases at J, with 8 bases in the middle. There are 14 residues in the CDR3.

The genes are TRBV28 and TRBJ2-3; D uncertain. This TCR was sampled from a woman aged 25 to 39 with alopecia areata. Some clones in this sample may be carry-over from other donors' samples. The sample was whole blood, taken in connection with sensitization to the hapten diphenylcyclopropenone (DPC). CDR3 DNA sequence: TGTGCCAGCAGTTCCGTTTCTAGCACAGATACGCAGTATTTT. Translation: CASSSVSSTDTQYF. The entire variable domain, with the rest obtained from reference TRBV28 and TRBJ2-3, is as follows: DVKVTQSSRYLVKRTGEKVFLECVQDMDHENMFWYRQDPGLGLRLIYFSYDVKMKEKGDIPEGYSVSREKKERFSLILESASTNQTSMYLCASSSVSSTDTQYFGPGTRLTVL.